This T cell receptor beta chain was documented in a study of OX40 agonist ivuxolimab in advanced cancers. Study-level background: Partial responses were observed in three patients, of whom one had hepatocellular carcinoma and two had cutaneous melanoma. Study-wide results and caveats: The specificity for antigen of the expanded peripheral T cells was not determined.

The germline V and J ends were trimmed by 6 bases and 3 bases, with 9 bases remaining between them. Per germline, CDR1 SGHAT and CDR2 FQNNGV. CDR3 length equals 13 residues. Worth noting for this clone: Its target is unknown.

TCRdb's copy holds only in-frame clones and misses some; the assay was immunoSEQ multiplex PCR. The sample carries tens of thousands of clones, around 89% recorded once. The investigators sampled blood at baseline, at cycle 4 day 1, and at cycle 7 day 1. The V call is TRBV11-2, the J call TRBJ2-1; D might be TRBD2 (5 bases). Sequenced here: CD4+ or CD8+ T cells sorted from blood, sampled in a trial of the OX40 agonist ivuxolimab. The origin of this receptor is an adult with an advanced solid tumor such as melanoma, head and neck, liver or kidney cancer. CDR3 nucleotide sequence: TGTGCCAGCAGAGAGGGCTTCTACAATGAGCAGTTCTTC. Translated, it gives CASREGFYNEQFF.